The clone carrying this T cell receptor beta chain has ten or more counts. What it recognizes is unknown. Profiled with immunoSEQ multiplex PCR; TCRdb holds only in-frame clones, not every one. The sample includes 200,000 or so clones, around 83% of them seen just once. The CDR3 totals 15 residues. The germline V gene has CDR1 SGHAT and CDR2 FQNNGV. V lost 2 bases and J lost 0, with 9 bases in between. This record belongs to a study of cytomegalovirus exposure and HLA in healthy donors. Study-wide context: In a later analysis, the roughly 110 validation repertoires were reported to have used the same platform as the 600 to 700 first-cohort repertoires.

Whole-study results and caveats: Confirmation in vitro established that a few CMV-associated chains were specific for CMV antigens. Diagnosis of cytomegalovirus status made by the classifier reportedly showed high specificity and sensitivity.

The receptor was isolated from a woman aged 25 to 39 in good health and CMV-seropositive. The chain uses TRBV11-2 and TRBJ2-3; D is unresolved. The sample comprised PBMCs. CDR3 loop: CASSLLGMSTDTQYF. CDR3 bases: TGTGCCAGCAGCTTACTAGGTATGAGCACAGATACGCAGTATTTT.